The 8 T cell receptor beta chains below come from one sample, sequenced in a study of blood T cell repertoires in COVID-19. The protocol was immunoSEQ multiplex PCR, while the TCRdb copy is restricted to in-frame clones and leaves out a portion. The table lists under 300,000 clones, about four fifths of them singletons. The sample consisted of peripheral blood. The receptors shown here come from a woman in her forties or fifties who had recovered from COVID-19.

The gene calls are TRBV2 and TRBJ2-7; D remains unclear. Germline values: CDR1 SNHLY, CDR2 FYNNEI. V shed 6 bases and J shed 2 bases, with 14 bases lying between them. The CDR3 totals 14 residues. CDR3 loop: CASRRGKSTYEQYF. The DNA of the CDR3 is TGTGCCAGCAGACGAGGAAAGTCTACCTACGAGCAGTACTTC.

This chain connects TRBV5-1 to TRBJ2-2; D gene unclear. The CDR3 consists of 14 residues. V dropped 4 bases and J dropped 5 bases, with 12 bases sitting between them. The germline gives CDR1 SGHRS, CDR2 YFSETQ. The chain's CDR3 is CASSPPTGTGELFF. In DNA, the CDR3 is TGCGCCAGCAGCCCTCCGACTGGAACCGGGGAGCTGTTTTTT.

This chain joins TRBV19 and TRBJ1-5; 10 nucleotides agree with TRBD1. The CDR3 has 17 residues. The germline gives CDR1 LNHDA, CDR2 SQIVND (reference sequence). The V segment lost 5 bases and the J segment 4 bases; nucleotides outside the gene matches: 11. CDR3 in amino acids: CASSSLPRDRGNQPQHF. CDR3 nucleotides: TGTGCCAGTAGTTCCCTTCCCCGGGACAGGGGAAATCAGCCCCAGCATTTT.

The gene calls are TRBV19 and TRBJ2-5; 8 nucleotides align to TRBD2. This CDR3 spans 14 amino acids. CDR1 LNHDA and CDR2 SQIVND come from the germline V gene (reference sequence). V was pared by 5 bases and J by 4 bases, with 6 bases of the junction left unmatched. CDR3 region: CASSRGGAGETQYF. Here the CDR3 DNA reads TGTGCCAGTAGTCGGGGGGGGGCCGGAGAGACCCAGTACTTC. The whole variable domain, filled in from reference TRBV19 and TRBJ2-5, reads DGGITQSPKYLFRKEGQNVTLSCEQNLNHDAMYWYRQDPGQGLRLIYYSQIVNDFQKGDIAEGYSVSREKKESFPLTVTSAQKNPTAFYLCASSRGGAGETQYFGPGTRLLVL.

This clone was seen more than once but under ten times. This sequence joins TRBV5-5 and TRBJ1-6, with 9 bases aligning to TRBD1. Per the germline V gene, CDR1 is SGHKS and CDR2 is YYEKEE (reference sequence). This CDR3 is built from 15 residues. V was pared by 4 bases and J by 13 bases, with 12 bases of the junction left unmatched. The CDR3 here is CASSHLGQGIWPLHF. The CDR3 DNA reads TGTGCCAGCAGCCACCTCGGACAGGGGATTTGGCCCCTCCACTTT.

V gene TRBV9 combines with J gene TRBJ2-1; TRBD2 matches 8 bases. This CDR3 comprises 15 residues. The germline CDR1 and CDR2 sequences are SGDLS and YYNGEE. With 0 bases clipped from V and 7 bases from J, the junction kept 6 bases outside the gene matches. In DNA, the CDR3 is TGTGCCAGCAGCGTAGAGTGGGGACTAGAAAATGAGCAGTTCTTC. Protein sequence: CASSVEWGLENEQFF.

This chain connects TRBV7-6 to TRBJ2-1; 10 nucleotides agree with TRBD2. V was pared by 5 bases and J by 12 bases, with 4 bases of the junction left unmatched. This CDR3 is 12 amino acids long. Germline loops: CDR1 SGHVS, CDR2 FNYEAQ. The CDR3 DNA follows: TGTGCCAGCAGCCCTAGCGGGAGTGTGCAGTTCTTC. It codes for CASSPSGSVQFF.

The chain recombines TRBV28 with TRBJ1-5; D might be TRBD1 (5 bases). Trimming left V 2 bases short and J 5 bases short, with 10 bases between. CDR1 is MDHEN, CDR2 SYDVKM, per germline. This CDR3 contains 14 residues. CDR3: CASSLTGRDQPQHF. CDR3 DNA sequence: TGTGCCAGCAGTTTAACAGGAAGGGATCAGCCCCAGCATTTT.